One sample yielded the 11 T cell receptor beta chains listed below, sequenced in a study of identical twins (dated by TCRdb to the mid-2010s). Library construction relied on 5' RACE. The data were produced on an Illumina HiSeq 2000. TCRdb cleaned the public reads at Q25 with fastp, built clones with MiXCR and kept in-frame beta chains. When rows share a CDR3 protein, they turn into one entry using the most common DNA and genes. The sample table lists about 190,000 distinct CDR3 sequences, 15% of them with a count of one. 35% to 50% of the sample goes to the ten largest clones. These data also featured in a second study, about T cells expressing NK-cell markers.

Source material: CD8+ T cells sorted from blood. The receptors stem from a woman aged 18-35 years in good health.

This clonotype has just a few counts. The rearrangement links TRBV12-3 or TRBV12-4 to TRBJ2-1, with TRBD1 matching 7 bases. This CDR3 has 17 residues. Losses at the gene ends were 2 bases for V and 7 bases for J; bases not matched to a gene: 14. In nucleotides, the CDR3 is TGTGCCAGCAGTTTATCGAGGGGGCTTGAGTTCGCTAATGAGCAGTTCTTC. It translates to CASSLSRGLEFANEQFF.

The table lists this clonotype with a count of one. V gene TRBV11-2 combines with J gene TRBJ2-3; TRBD2 agrees at 10 bases. Per germline, CDR1 SGHAT and CDR2 FQNNGV. The CDR3 spans 16 residues. Unmatched junction bases numbered 9, after V lost 5 bases and J lost 4 bases. The CDR3 here is CASSAGGTSVPDTQYF. CDR3 in DNA: TGTGCCAGCAGCGCCGGTGGGACTAGCGTCCCAGATACGCAGTATTTT. The entire variable domain, with the rest obtained from reference TRBV11-2 and TRBJ2-3, is as follows: EAGVAQSPRYKIIEKRQSVAFWCNPISGHATLYWYQQILGQGPKLLIQFQNNGVVDDSQLPKDRFSAERLKGVDSTLKIQPAKLEDSAVYLCASSAGGTSVPDTQYFGPGTRLTVL.

There are a few counts of this clonotype. The rearrangement links TRBV20-1 to TRBJ2-7, with a possible D match to TRBD2 (5 bases). The CDR3 is 14 amino acids. The ends were cut back, 6 bases at V and 6 bases at J, with 21 bases in the middle. Germline V gene lookup returns CDR1 DFQATT and CDR2 SNEGSKA (reference sequence). The CDR3 DNA reads TGCAGTGCCCCGCGTGAAGGGAGCATGGGCGAGCAGTACTTC. It is translated as CSAPREGSMGEQYF.

Many counts were recorded for this clonotype. The CDR3 nucleotides are TGTGCCAGCAGCTTGGGCAGCGACGAGCAGTACTTC. Translated, it gives CASSLGSDEQYF. The V and J genes are TRBV7-9 and TRBJ2-7; D is ambiguous. The CDR3 has 12 residues. Germline CDR1 and CDR2: SEHNR and FQNEAQ (reference sequence). Between the trimmed V and J ends, which lost 3 bases and 5 bases, there was a span of 8 bases.

A few counts support this clonotype. The J gene is TRBJ2-3, the V gene TRBV7-9; weak D call: TRBD2 (5 bases). The germline CDR1 and CDR2 sequences are SEHNR and FQNEAQ (reference sequence). The CDR3 has 16 amino acids. V lost 3 bases to trimming and J lost 2 bases, with 15 bases between them. In nucleotides, the CDR3 is TGTGCCAGCAGCTTGGGCCGGGGTCCGGTCACAGATACGCAGTATTTT. Translation: CASSLGRGPVTDTQYF.

This clonotype was seen repeatedly, ten times or more. This chain links TRBV29-1 with TRBJ2-2, with D perhaps matching TRBD1 (6 bases). Trimming cost V 4 bases and J 5 bases, with 8 bases left between them. The germline CDR1 and CDR2 sequences are SQVTM and ANQGSEA. The CDR3 loop spans 12 amino acids. The chain's CDR3 is CSVAGETGELFF. CDR3 DNA sequence: TGCAGCGTTGCAGGGGAAACCGGGGAGCTGTTTTTT.

In its sample, this clonotype was seen a few times. The V gene is TRBV4-1, the J gene TRBJ2-7, with a weak D call TRBD2 (6 bases). Trimming cost V 2 bases and J 2 bases, with 13 bases left between them. CDR3 length: 15 amino acids. Germline V gene lookup returns CDR1 MGHRA and CDR2 YSYEKL. The CDR3 nucleotides read TGCGCCAGCAGCCAAATACGGGAGCCGGCCTACGAGCAGTACTTC. Translating it yields CASSQIREPAYEQYF.

This clonotype occurred a few times. V and J are TRBV7-2 and TRBJ2-3; possible D gene TRBD2, 6 bases. The CDR3 covers 13 residues. Trimming cost V 3 bases and J 5 bases, with 9 bases left between them. Germline assignment: CDR1 SGHTA and CDR2 FQGNSA. CDR3 DNA sequence: TGTGCCAGCAGCTTCCCCGGGGGAGATACGCAGTATTTT. It encodes CASSFPGGDTQYF.

The chain joins TRBV9 to TRBJ1-2, with a possible D match to TRBD1 (6 bases). The CDR3 contains 15 residues. Germline V gives CDR1 SGDLS, CDR2 YYNGEE. V lost 4 bases and J 3 bases, leaving 16 bases between the germline ends. CDR3 in amino acids: CASSPRTAIHYGYTF. CDR3 sequence (DNA): TGTGCCAGCAGCCCACGGACAGCGATCCACTATGGCTACACCTTC.

This clonotype occurred a few times. The DNA of the CDR3 is TGTGCCAGCAGCTTAGAGGTAGCGGGGGGTTCTGATGAGCAGTTCTTC. This translates into CASSLEVAGGSDEQFF. The chain has TRBV7-8 and TRBJ2-1; 10 bases are shared with TRBD2. Unmatched junction bases numbered 8, after V lost 1 base and J lost 8 bases. CDR1 is SGHVS, CDR2 FQNEAQ, per germline. The CDR3 totals 16 residues.

This sequence joins TRBV29-1 and TRBJ2-5; tentative D call: TRBD1 (5 bases). The CDR3 totals 12 residues. CDR1 and CDR2 from the germline V gene are SQVTM and ANQGSEA. Trimming removed 2 bases from V and 2 bases from J, with 6 bases in between. This CDR3 is CSVERQQETQYF. In DNA, the CDR3 is TGCAGCGTTGAACGACAGCAAGAGACCCAGTACTTC.